These 26 T cell receptor beta chains were all obtained from the same sample, sequenced in a study of shared clonotypes between healthy human individuals. Profiled with immunoSEQ multiplex PCR; TCRdb holds only in-frame clones, not every one. The sample has millions of clones; roughly 92% are singletons. The material sequenced was naive CD4+ T cells sorted from blood. Sample subset: CD45RA+ positively selected. These TCRs come from a man between 18 and 29 years old in good health.

Comments on this clone: At the DNA level, this CDR3 is encoded by other sequences in the same sample as well. The chain carries TRBV7-2 and TRBJ2-5; D not certain. Trimming pared 1 base from V and 3 bases from J, leaving 3 bases between. CDR3 length: 12 amino acids. Germline CDR1 SGHTA, CDR2 FQGNSA. The CDR3: CASSLVEETQYF. CDR3 DNA: TGTGCCAGCAGCTTAGTCGAAGAGACCCAGTACTTC.

V usage is TRBV23-1 and J usage is TRBJ2-7; 9 bases match TRBD2. TRBV23-1 is noted as an ORF with a role that remains uncertain. The CDR3 is made up of 17 amino acids. The junction had 6 bases not matched to a gene; V was cut back by 0 bases and J by 0 bases. CDR3: CASSQSPSGTSSYEQYF. The CDR3, as DNA: TGCGCCAGCAGTCAATCTCCTAGCGGGACGAGCTCCTACGAGCAGTACTTC.

The rearrangement joins TRBV5-1 to TRBJ1-2, with TRBD1 identical over 7 bases. CDR1 and CDR2 from the germline V gene are SGHRS and YFSETQ. J gave up 4 bases and V 1 base, and 7 bases lay outside the gene matches. The CDR3 is 15 residues long. The CDR3 DNA is TGCGCCAGCAGCTTGTGGGGACAGCTTGGCTATGGCTACACCTTC. This codes for CASSLWGQLGYGYTF.

V is TRBV7-2 and J is TRBJ2-5; D is uncertain. Between the trimmed V and J ends, which lost 1 base and 5 bases, there was a span of 14 bases. From germline, CDR1 is SGHTA and CDR2 FQGNSA. This CDR3 has 15 amino acids. The CDR3 is CASSLVVLVRETQYF. DNA for the CDR3: TGTGCCAGCAGCTTAGTGGTGCTAGTGAGGGAGACCCAGTACTTC.

The CDR3 DNA reads as TGCGCCAGCAGCCTCACTAGCGGGGCTATCTCTGGGGCCAACGTCCTGACTTTC. Its translation: CASSLTSGAISGANVLTF. The V gene is TRBV5-1, the J gene TRBJ2-6; 10 bases fit TRBD2. Germline V lookup: CDR1 SGHRS, CDR2 YFSETQ. The CDR3 contains 18 residues. With 4 bases clipped from V and 0 bases from J, the junction kept 7 bases outside the gene matches.

The V gene is TRBV27, the J gene TRBJ1-4, with D maybe TRBD1 (6 bases). CDR1 and CDR2 from the germline V gene are MNHEY and SMNVEV (reference sequence). V shed 5 bases and J shed 6 bases, with 19 bases lying between them. The CDR3 covers 16 residues. The CDR3 protein is CASSPKRDTDHEKLFF. In DNA, the CDR3 is TGTGCCAGCAGTCCTAAGAGGGACACCGATCATGAAAAACTGTTTTTT.

The CDR3 bases are TGTGCCAGCAGCTCGCGACTAGCAAGGGAGCAGTACTTC. As protein: CASSSRLAREQYF. The chain recombines TRBV5-6 with TRBJ2-5, with 7 bases fitting TRBD2. The CDR3 covers 13 residues. CDR1 is SGHDT, CDR2 YYEEEE, per germline. Unmatched junction bases numbered 10, after V lost 3 bases and J lost 11 bases.

A note on this clone: This specimen includes other DNA sequences encoding the same CDR3. The rearrangement uses TRBV2 and TRBJ1-2; D is ambiguous. Germline CDR1 reads SNHLY; CDR2 reads FYNNEI. The germline V and J ends were trimmed by 1 base and 0 bases, with 3 bases remaining between them. The length of the CDR3 is 13 residues. In DNA, the CDR3 is TGTGCCAGCAGTGAAGGACCTAACTATGGCTACACCTTC. Encoded protein: CASSEGPNYGYTF.

The chain links TRBV11-3 to TRBJ2-1; D gene ambiguous. The germline V and J ends were trimmed by 0 bases and 5 bases, with 5 bases remaining between them. Germline assignment: CDR1 SGHNT and CDR2 YENEEA. This CDR3 comprises 13 residues. The CDR3 here is CASSLDLDNEQFF. CDR3 coding DNA: TGTGCCAGCAGCTTAGATCTCGACAATGAGCAGTTCTTC.

Here the CDR3 reads CASSSARDTNRGYTF. The CDR3 coding sequence is TGTGCCAGCAGCTCGGCTAGGGACACCAATCGGGGCTACACCTTC. V gene TRBV5-4 combines with J gene TRBJ1-2, with D possibly TRBD1 on 6 matching bases. CDR1 is SGHNT, CDR2 YYREEE, per germline (reference sequence). Trimming took off 3 bases at V and 8 bases at J, with 20 bases between the two ends. There are 15 residues in the CDR3.

The V and J genes are TRBV25-1 and TRBJ2-5, with 10 bases fitting TRBD2. The CDR3 contains 16 residues. Germline V CDR1 and CDR2: MGHDK, SYGVNS. J gave up 1 base and V 1 base, and 3 bases lay outside the gene matches. The CDR3 region has the DNA TGTGCCAGCAGTGAATGGGTAGCGGGAGGCCAAGAGACCCAGTACTTC. Translation gives CASSEWVAGGQETQYF.

The chain is built from TRBV5-1 and TRBJ2-1, with TRBD2 matching over 9 bases. Trimming cost V 3 bases and J 10 bases; bases outside gene matches: 5. This CDR3 region has 13 residues. CDR1 is SGHRS, CDR2 YFSETQ, per germline. In nucleotides, the CDR3 is TGCGCCAGCAGCTCGATGACTAGCGGAGAGCAGTTCTTC. Amino acids: CASSSMTSGEQFF.

The J gene is TRBJ2-1, the V gene TRBV7-2; 8 bases map to TRBD2. The junction had 9 bases not matched to a gene; V was cut back by 7 bases and J by 10 bases. The germline gives CDR1 SGHTA, CDR2 FQGNSA. The CDR3 has 13 amino acids. In DNA, the CDR3 is TGTGCCAGCACCTGGACTAGCCTCGGAGAGCAGTTCTTC. Translated: CASTWTSLGEQFF.

This chain links TRBV13 with TRBJ1-2; TRBD1 matches 10 bases. J lost 8 bases, V lost 5 bases, and 5 bases had no gene match. This CDR3 region has 13 residues. The germline CDR1 and CDR2 sequences are PRHDT and FYEKMQ (reference sequence). As DNA, the CDR3 is TGTGCCAGCAGCACAGGGACAGGGGTCGGCTACACCTTC. This encodes CASSTGTGVGYTF.

The chain is built from TRBV5-1 and TRBJ2-7; TRBD1 or TRBD2 may be the D gene (5 bases each). Trimming cost V 3 bases and J 5 bases, with 15 bases left between them. CDR1 and CDR2 from the germline V gene are SGHRS and YFSETQ. CDR3 size: 14 residues. CDR3 in DNA: TGCGCCAGCAGCTCCGTTCCGGGGCAGGACGAGCAGTACTTC. Translation: CASSSVPGQDEQYF.

The rearrangement joins TRBV29-1 to TRBJ2-1, with TRBD2 identical over 9 bases. V shed 5 bases, J shed 0 bases, and the junction held 2 bases outside the gene matches. The CDR3 has 14 residues. Germline V gene sequence: CDR1 SQVTM, CDR2 ANQGSEA. The CDR3 loop is CSVNSGSSYNEQFF. Here the CDR3 DNA reads TGCAGCGTTAATAGCGGGAGCTCCTACAATGAGCAGTTCTTC.

This rearrangement joins TRBV11-1 to TRBJ1-1, with TRBD1 identical over 9 bases. Germline trimming cut 7 bases from V and 1 base from J; bases unmatched to any gene: 10. Germline V lookup: CDR1 SGHAT, CDR2 FQDESV (reference sequence). The CDR3 sequence is 16 residues long. In DNA form, the CDR3 reads TGTGCCAGCATTAGCAGGATGGGACAGGGGAACACTGAAGCTTTCTTT. This codes for CASISRMGQGNTEAFF.

The CDR3 here is CASGAGAGTDTQYF. Written as DNA, the CDR3 is TGTGCCAGCGGAGCGGGGGCTGGCACAGATACGCAGTATTTT. This chain links TRBV5-4 with TRBJ2-3; 8 bases align to TRBD2. Germline CDR1 and CDR2: SGHNT and YYREEE (reference sequence). The V segment lost 7 bases and the J segment 1 base; nucleotides outside the gene matches: 5. This CDR3 spans 14 amino acids.

The V gene is TRBV4-1, the J gene TRBJ1-6; D call uncertain. V was trimmed by 4 bases and J by 7 bases, leaving 14 bases between them. The CDR3 runs 15 residues. Germline V gives CDR1 MGHRA, CDR2 YSYEKL. DNA of the CDR3: TGCGCCAGCAGCCCCCGGGATCCGAGGAATTCACCCCTCCACTTT. It is translated as CASSPRDPRNSPLHF.

The chain employs TRBV19 and TRBJ2-2, with 15 bases that match TRBD2. V lost 4 bases to trimming and J lost 3 bases; unmatched junction nucleotides: 3. Per the germline V gene, CDR1 is LNHDA and CDR2 is SQIVND (reference sequence). CDR3 size: 17 residues. The CDR3 spells CASSTGTSGGHTGELFF. CDR3 nucleotide sequence: TGTGCCAGTAGTACCGGGACTAGCGGGGGGCACACCGGGGAGCTGTTTTTT.

This sequence joins TRBV20-1 and TRBJ1-1; D ambiguous. Germline CDR1 and CDR2: DFQATT and SNEGSKA (reference sequence). Trimming took off 7 bases at V and 5 bases at J, with 11 bases between the two ends. The CDR3 contains 11 residues. The DNA of the CDR3 is TGCAGTGTCCTTGTGGGTACTGAAGCTTTCTTT. Translated: CSVLVGTEAFF.

This chain uses TRBV4-3 with TRBJ2-7; D uncertain. Trimming pared 0 bases from V and 5 bases from J, leaving 14 bases between. The CDR3 sequence is 15 residues long. Looked up from germline, CDR1 is LGHNA and CDR2 is YSLEER. Written as DNA, the CDR3 is TGCGCCAGCAGCCAAGAGCGCGGACCGAACCACGAGCAGTACTTC. Its protein is CASSQERGPNHEQYF.

The chain uses TRBV5-6 and TRBJ2-1; 8 bases are shared with TRBD2. The germline V gene encodes CDR1 SGHDT and CDR2 YYEEEE. The J segment lost 5 bases and the V segment lost 4 bases, leaving 14 bases of the junction unmatched. This CDR3 has 17 residues. The CDR3 is CASSPEPSGSMNNEQFF. In DNA, the CDR3 is TGTGCCAGCAGCCCAGAACCGAGCGGGAGTATGAACAATGAGCAGTTCTTC.

This chain's CDR3 is CASRPPLAGIYEQYF. For the CDR3, the DNA is TGTGCCAGCAGACCTCCCCTAGCGGGGATCTACGAGCAGTACTTC. The chain has TRBV6-5 and TRBJ2-7, with 9 bases identical to TRBD2. J lost 3 bases, V lost 6 bases, and 9 bases had no gene match. The germline CDR1 and CDR2 sequences are MNHEY and SVGAGI. This CDR3 contains 15 residues.

The count of this clone is one. The rearrangement joins TRBV30 to TRBJ1-5; no definite D call. Germline values: CDR1 GTSNPN, CDR2 SVGIG (reference sequence). V was cut by 0 bases and J by 1 base, with 10 bases left in between. CDR3 length: 15 amino acids. The CDR3 DNA sequence: TGTGCCTGGAGTGTACTACTTGGCAGCAATCAGCCCCAGCATTTT. As protein: CAWSVLLGSNQPQHF.

The chain couples TRBV5-1 to TRBJ2-3; D possibly corresponds to TRBD2 (5 bases). V shed 3 bases and J shed 2 bases, with 13 bases lying between them. Germline V gene sequence: CDR1 SGHRS, CDR2 YFSETQ. The CDR3 loop spans 15 amino acids. The CDR3 sequence is CASSWAGDVTDTQYF. For the CDR3, the DNA is TGCGCCAGCAGCTGGGCCGGGGATGTCACAGATACGCAGTATTTT.